The clone carrying this T cell receptor (beta chain) was picked up one time. The sample comes from a study of blood T cell repertoires in COVID-19. Study-level information: Samples of COVID-19 (acute and convalescent) were obtained from the United States, Italy and Spain. Sources were T cells, B-cell-depleted T cells, or PBMCs; the material itself was cDNA or gDNA.

CDR1 is MGHDK, CDR2 SYGVNS, per germline. The CDR3 has 12 residues. Trimming left V 5 bases short and J 6 bases short, with 8 bases between. Authors' analysis steps: Nucleated cell number was recorded as an estimate derived from reference gene primer amplification. Using immunoSEQ multiplex PCR, the repertoire was profiled, and TCRdb retains in-frame clones only, with some absent. Clonal size and the V and J genes are those of that table, whereas D and trimming came from the DNA. The data show about 69,000 clones, just under 80% seen once. Sample: peripheral blood. V is TRBV25-1 and J is TRBJ1-5, with D unresolved. This clonotype was sampled from a human donor in a cohort sampled during active COVID-19. The CDR3: CASSPRGQPQHF. In DNA form, the CDR3 reads TGTGCCAGCAGTCCCCGGGGTCAGCCCCAGCATTTT.